A single sample is the source of the 5 T cell receptor beta chains below, sequenced in a study of T cells in Graves' hyperthyroidism and ophthalmopathy. What was amplified from RNA transcripts were TCR beta CDR3 regions. HTBI primers were employed in a first-round RT-PCR of the TCR CDR3. TCRdb fed the multiplex PCR reads into MiXCR, producing one record per CDR3 protein. The repertoire holds about 350,000 distinct CDR3 sequences, with around a sixth as singletons. The sample comprised blood. The receptors stem from a woman aged 40 to 49 with Graves' ophthalmopathy.

This clonotype has at least ten counts. The chain has TRBV7-8 and TRBJ2-5, with a possible D match to TRBD2 (6 bases). Trimming pared 2 bases from V and 5 bases from J, leaving 18 bases between. The CDR3 runs to 16 residues. The germline V gene has CDR1 SGHVS and CDR2 FQNEAQ. This CDR3 is CASSLKRRGLPETQYF. CDR3 DNA sequence: TGTGCCAGCAGCTTAAAAAGGCGGGGACTGCCGGAGACCCAGTACTTC.

This clonotype was seen many times. The CDR3 DNA follows: TGCGCCAGCAGCCAGGGGGTGGTCGGCTATGGCTACACCTTC. This encodes CASSQGVVGYGYTF. The J gene is TRBJ1-2, the V gene TRBV4-1; TRBD1 might be the D (5 bases). Germline V gives CDR1 MGHRA, CDR2 YSYEKL. The CDR3 is 14 amino acids. V was clipped by 3 bases and J by 4 bases, with 12 bases between them.

This clonotype was detected a few times. The V and J genes are TRBV6-2 or TRBV6-3 and TRBJ2-7; tentative D call: TRBD2 (6 bases). Germline V lookup: CDR1 MNHEY, CDR2 SVGEGT. This CDR3 has 12 amino acids. V shed 6 bases and J shed 9 bases, with 15 bases lying between them. The DNA of the CDR3 is TGTGCCAGCAGCCAACCTTCCGGGGGGCAGTACTTC. It encodes CASSQPSGGQYF.

This clonotype has a single count. This rearrangement joins TRBV12-3 or TRBV12-4 to TRBJ2-2, with TRBD1 matching 8 bases. This CDR3 spans 14 amino acids. V was clipped by 6 bases and J by 3 bases; unmatched bases: 3. This CDR3 is CASSKGQDTGELFF. The CDR3, as DNA: TGTGCCAGCAGCAAGGGACAGGACACCGGGGAGCTGTTTTTT.

V is TRBV24-1 and J is TRBJ2-7; D uncertain. The CDR3 has 13 residues. Looked up from germline, CDR1 is KGHDR and CDR2 is SFDVKD. Trimming pared 4 bases from V and 4 bases from J, leaving 10 bases between. This CDR3 is CATSDPTGYEQYF. As DNA, the CDR3 is TGTGCCACCAGTGACCCTACTGGGTACGAGCAGTACTTC.